The 5 T cell receptor beta chains in this list originate from one sample, sequenced in a study of blood T cell repertoires in COVID-19. Using immunoSEQ multiplex PCR, the repertoire was profiled, and TCRdb retains in-frame clones only, with some absent. The sample has about 190,000 clones, around nine tenths seen once; the top ten hold 0.53%. Sample: peripheral blood. The receptors originated from a man over 45 with acute or convalescent COVID-19.

The chain combines TRBV4-3 with TRBJ2-3, with D perhaps matching TRBD1 (5 bases). Trimming stripped 0 bases from V and 5 bases from J, with 21 bases between. The CDR3 consists of 18 residues. Germline V gene lookup returns CDR1 LGHNA and CDR2 YSLEER. For the CDR3, the DNA is TGCGCCAGCAGCCAAGATCCCCCCGGGCGCAGGGTTGGAGATACGCAGTATTTT. Its protein is CASSQDPPGRRVGDTQYF.

This chain joins TRBV7-9 and TRBJ1-6; tentatively, D is TRBD1 (5 bases). The V and J ends lost 5 bases and 4 bases respectively, with 24 bases between them. CDR1 and CDR2 (germline): SEHNR, FQNEAQ (reference sequence). This CDR3 contains 19 residues. CDR3 protein: CASSSPQQDPNPYNSPLHF. CDR3 in DNA: TGTGCCAGCAGCAGCCCACAACAGGACCCGAACCCTTATAATTCACCCCTCCACTTT.

The chain recombines TRBV19 with TRBJ2-1; 8 positions match TRBD2. CDR3 length: 15 amino acids. Germline values: CDR1 LNHDA, CDR2 SQIVND (reference sequence). J gave up 7 bases and V 5 bases, and 10 bases lay outside the gene matches. The CDR3 coding sequence is TGTGCCAGTAGTGTGGGGACTAGTAACAAAAATGAGCAGTTCTTC. Residues: CASSVGTSNKNEQFF.

The chain has TRBV30 and TRBJ2-7, with TRBD1 identical over 8 bases. The trim removed 1 base at V and 0 bases at J, leaving 2 bases unmatched. The length of the CDR3 is 14 residues. Germline V gene sequence: CDR1 GTSNPN, CDR2 SVGIG (reference sequence). CDR3 DNA: TGTGCCTGGAGTGCCGGGACAGGCTCCTACGAGCAGTACTTC. Protein sequence: CAWSAGTGSYEQYF.

The genes are TRBV10-1 and TRBJ2-7; 8 nucleotides line up with TRBD1. The germline gives CDR1 WNHNN, CDR2 SYGVQD (reference sequence). The CDR3 is 12 residues long. The trim removed 7 bases at V and 5 bases at J, leaving 4 bases unmatched. CDR3 in DNA: TGCGCCAGCAATGGACAGGGAGACGAGCAGTACGTC. Amino acids: CASNGQGDEQYV.